Listed here are 32 T cell receptor beta chains from one sample, sequenced in a study of regulatory T cells in long-lasting Graves disease. In building TCR beta libraries, iRepertoire HTBI primers were used together with Arm-PCR of CDR3 regions. TCRdb fed the multiplex PCR reads into MiXCR, producing one record per CDR3 protein. The data show 250,000 to 300,000 distinct CDR3 sequences, approximately 20% seen once. Time point denoted: newly diagnosed GD, antithyroid drugs for less than 3 months. The TCR library was made from RNA extracted from PBMCs. The same data also contributed to another study, on T cells in Graves' hyperthyroidism and ophthalmopathy.

The sequences come from peripheral blood mononuclear cells (PBMCs), collected at new diagnosis, from a patient treated with antithyroid drugs. These receptors came from a woman younger than 45 with Graves disease.

This clonotype was seen repeatedly, ten times or more. V usage is TRBV20-1 and J usage is TRBJ2-3; 11 positions match TRBD2. V lost 6 bases, J lost 0 bases, and 5 bases stayed unmatched. The CDR3 is 15 residues long. CDR1 and CDR2 (germline): DFQATT, SNEGSKA (reference sequence). The CDR3 nucleotides read TGCAGTGCGAAGACTAGCGGGATTAGCACAGATACGCAGTATTTT. It is translated as CSAKTSGISTDTQYF.

The table lists this clonotype with many counts. V and J are TRBV7-2 and TRBJ2-7; 9 bases align to TRBD2. Trimming cost V 1 base and J 6 bases; bases outside gene matches: 7. This CDR3 comprises 15 residues. Per the germline V gene, CDR1 is SGHTA and CDR2 is FQGNSA. The CDR3 nucleotides are TGTGCCAGCAGCTTAGACGGCGGGGGGGCCGCCGAGCAGTACTTC. The encoded protein is CASSLDGGGAAEQYF.

This clonotype was seen at least ten times. CDR3 in DNA: TGCAGCGTTGAGCTAGCGGGGCAGGATGCGCAGTATTTT. Translated, it gives CSVELAGQDAQYF. The chain uses TRBV29-1 and TRBJ2-3; 9 nucleotides agree with TRBD2. Trimming at V came to 3 bases and at J to 10 bases, leaving 8 bases not matched to a gene. Germline CDR1 and CDR2: SQVTM and ANQGSEA. CDR3 length: 13 amino acids.

This clonotype was found many times. The chain recombines TRBV20-1 with TRBJ2-1, with TRBD1 matching 7 bases. The CDR3 sequence is 15 residues long. From germline, CDR1 is DFQATT and CDR2 SNEGSKA (reference sequence). The trim removed 1 base at V and 1 base at J, leaving 4 bases unmatched. The CDR3 sequence is CSARAQGMSYNEQFF. In nucleotides, the CDR3 is TGCAGTGCTAGAGCACAGGGGATGTCCTACAATGAGCAGTTCTTC.

This clonotype came up many times. At one end, the junction sequence differs from germline, possibly due to a read error. The rearrangement joins TRBV5-1 to TRBJ2-3; D perhaps matches TRBD1 (5 bases). This CDR3 is 16 amino acids long. CDR1 and CDR2 (germline): SGHRS, YFSETQ. For the CDR3, the DNA is TGCGCCAGCAGCATTGAGTTTGAGACAGCCACATATACGCAGTATTTT. It is translated as CASSIEFETATYTQYF. Supplemented by reference TRBV5-1 and TRBJ2-3, the full variable domain reads KAGVTQTPRYLIKTRGQQVTLSCSPISGHRSVSWYQQTPGQGLQFLFEYFSETQRNKGNFPGRFSGRQFSNSRSEMNVSTLELGDSALYLCASSIEFETATYTQYFGPGTRLTVL.

This clonotype was recorded a few times. The chain links TRBV4-1 to TRBJ1-1; 8 nucleotides agree with TRBD1. This CDR3 comprises 14 residues. Germline lookup yields CDR1 MGHRA and CDR2 YSYEKL. V dropped 0 bases and J dropped 7; count of bases not matched to a gene: 4. Here the CDR3 reads CASSQDPGQVEAFF. The CDR3 DNA reads as TGCGCCAGCAGCCAAGATCCGGGACAGGTTGAAGCTTTCTTT.

V is TRBV6-1 and J is TRBJ1-2; the D is unclear. The germline V gene encodes CDR1 MNHNS and CDR2 SASEGT. V dropped 4 bases and J dropped 4 bases, with 25 bases sitting between them. The CDR3 is made up of 18 amino acids. The CDR3 protein is CASSGSVAGVRSGYGYTF. In DNA, the CDR3 is TGTGCCAGCAGTGGATCTGTCGCAGGTGTTAGATCGGGCTATGGCTACACCTTC.

There are many counts of this clonotype. The chain is built from TRBV27 and TRBJ2-2; TRBD2 might be the D (5 bases). Germline CDR1 MNHEY, CDR2 SMNVEV (reference sequence). Trimming stripped 7 bases from V and 4 bases from J, with 16 bases between. This CDR3 has 15 residues. The CDR3 protein is CASIQKAAGTGELFF. CDR3 nucleotide sequence: TGTGCCAGCATCCAAAAGGCTGCGGGCACCGGGGAGCTGTTTTTT.

Here the CDR3 DNA reads TGCGCCAGCAGACCAGGGACAGAGACCCAGTACTTC. The encoded protein is CASRPGTETQYF. This chain uses TRBV5-1 with TRBJ2-5; D possibly uses TRBD1 or TRBD2 (5 bases each). The CDR3 consists of 12 residues. V was cut by 5 bases and J by 4 bases, with 9 bases left in between. Germline V gene data show CDR1 as SGHRS and CDR2 as YFSETQ.

This clonotype was picked up many times. The chain uses TRBV18 and TRBJ2-7; the D gene is possibly TRBD1 (5 bases). The CDR3 length is 16 residues. Trimming took off 3 bases at V and 3 bases at J, with 18 bases between the two ends. Germline-derived CDR1 and CDR2 are KGHSH and LQKENI. CDR3 DNA sequence: TGTGCCAGCTCACCGTCTGGAGCAGGGCGAATCTACGAGCAGTACTTC. This sequence encodes CASSPSGAGRIYEQYF.

Ten or more counts support this clonotype. The V call is TRBV7-2, the J call TRBJ2-3, with 9 bases matching TRBD2. With V trimmed by 2 bases and J by 1 base, 4 bases remained unmatched. Germline values: CDR1 SGHTA, CDR2 FQGNSA. This CDR3 comprises 16 residues. CDR3 DNA sequence: TGTGCCAGCAGCTTACTAGCGGGGTTGGGCACAGATACGCAGTATTTT. This translates into CASSLLAGLGTDTQYF.

This clonotype was picked up many times. The V gene is TRBV10-2, the J gene TRBJ2-2; 8 nucleotides align to TRBD1. The trim removed 9 bases at V and 3 bases at J, leaving 0 bases unmatched. This CDR3 is 12 amino acids long. Germline V lookup: CDR1 WSHSY, CDR2 SAAADI. The CDR3 nucleotides are TGCGCCAGACAGGGGGACACCGGGGAGCTGTTTTTT. Encoded protein: CARQGDTGELFF.

The chain recombines TRBV27 with TRBJ1-2, with a weak D call TRBD1 (5 bases). Germline assignment: CDR1 MNHEY and CDR2 SMNVEV (reference sequence). Trimming cost V 2 bases and J 5 bases, with 9 bases left between them. There are 13 residues in the CDR3. The DNA for the CDR3 is TGTGCCAGCAGTTTAATTCAGGGTTATGGCTACACCTTC. Its protein product is CASSLIQGYGYTF.

The table lists this clonotype with many counts. The chain has TRBV20-1 and TRBJ1-1; tentatively, D is TRBD1 (5 bases). The CDR3 has 15 amino acids. V lost 2 bases, J lost 1 base, and 14 bases lay in between. Germline V gives CDR1 DFQATT, CDR2 SNEGSKA (reference sequence). The CDR3 nucleotides are TGCAGTGCTAGAATGTCGGGACGGACGAACACTGAAGCTTTCTTT. Translated: CSARMSGRTNTEAFF.

About this clonotype: A much larger clone differs from this one at a single base, so this may be a read error. J is TRBJ1-2 and V is TRBV5-6; D remains ambiguous. The CDR3 runs to 13 residues. From germline, CDR1 is SGHDT and CDR2 YYEEEE. Trimming left V 10 bases short and J 5 bases short, with 18 bases between. CDR3 sequence reads: CASPYRARYGYTF. Written as DNA, the CDR3 is TGTGCCTCCCCCTACCGAGCTCGGTATGGCTACACCTTC.

The sample holds many counts of this clonotype. At one end, the junction sequence differs from germline, possibly due to a read error. The rearrangement uses TRBV7-2 and TRBJ2-5; D is possibly TRBD2 (6 bases). Germline V gives CDR1 SGHTA, CDR2 FQGNSA. The CDR3 loop spans 12 amino acids. CDR3 region: CASSLAPERADF. The CDR3 region has the DNA TGTGCCAGCAGCTTAGCTCCTGAGCGGGCGGACTTC. Filled out from reference TRBV7-2 and TRBJ2-5, the complete variable domain reads GAGVSQSPSNKVTEKGKDVELRCDPISGHTALYWYRQSLGQGLEFLIYFQGNSAPDKSGLPSDRFSAERTGGSVSTLTIQRTQQEDSAVYLCASSLAPERADFGPGTRLLVL.

Many counts were recorded for this clonotype. V and J are TRBV12-3 or TRBV12-4 and TRBJ1-6; D remains unclear. The V and J ends lost 2 bases and 15 bases respectively, with 8 bases between them. The CDR3 runs 11 residues. Here the CDR3 reads CASSLSRYLHF. The CDR3 region has the DNA TGTGCCAGCAGTTTATCCCGGTACCTCCACTTT.

This chain links TRBV19 with TRBJ2-7, with TRBD1 identical over 9 bases. Trimming cost V 6 bases and J 3 bases; bases outside gene matches: 3. CDR1 is LNHDA, CDR2 SQIVND, per germline (reference sequence). The CDR3 is made up of 13 amino acids. The CDR3 loop reads CASRGTGNYEQYF. In DNA, the CDR3 is TGTGCCAGTAGAGGGACAGGGAACTACGAGCAGTACTTC. Based on the CDR3 plus reference TRBV19 and TRBJ2-7, the full variable domain is DGGITQSPKYLFRKEGQNVTLSCEQNLNHDAMYWYRQDPGQGLRLIYYSQIVNDFQKGDIAEGYSVSREKKESFPLTVTSAQKNPTAFYLCASRGTGNYEQYFGPGTRLTVT.

This chain links TRBV5-5 with TRBJ1-3, with 7 bases lining up with TRBD1. Looked up from germline, CDR1 is SGHKS and CDR2 is YYEKEE (reference sequence). The CDR3 extends over 17 amino acids. V was clipped by 2 bases and J by 0 bases; unmatched bases: 8. The CDR3, as DNA: TGTGCCAGCAGCTTCGATACAGGGGACCACTCTGGAAACACCATATATTTT. Its translation is CASSFDTGDHSGNTIYF.

A remark on this clonotype: This likely traces to a read error, being one base from a far larger clone. CDR3 sequence (DNA): TGTGCCAGCAGCAACCCTAGCGGGGGGCATGAGCAGTTCTTC. This codes for CASSNPSGGHEQFF. The rearrangement links TRBV5-6 to TRBJ2-1, with TRBD2 matching over 11 bases. This CDR3 is built from 14 residues. Germline lookup yields CDR1 SGHDT and CDR2 YYEEEE. V dropped 4 bases and J dropped 8; count of bases not matched to a gene: 5.

Ten or more counts support this clonotype. The V call is TRBV20-1, the J call TRBJ1-1, with D perhaps TRBD1 (6 bases). Germline values: CDR1 DFQATT, CDR2 SNEGSKA (reference sequence). The V end was cut by 1 base, the J end by 3 bases, with 9 bases between. CDR3 length: 13 residues. The CDR3 DNA sequence: TGCAGTGCTAGAGCCCCAGGGGACACTGAAGCTTTCTTT. It yields the protein CSARAPGDTEAFF.

This clonotype was counted many times. This sequence joins TRBV12-3 or TRBV12-4 and TRBJ1-1; D not certain. V lost 11 bases and J 0 bases, leaving 10 bases between the germline ends. This CDR3 has 12 amino acids. Written as DNA, the CDR3 is TGTGCCTGCCTCTCGGTGAACACTGAAGCTTTCTTT. It codes for CACLSVNTEAFF.

This clonotype was picked up many times. This chain uses TRBV7-9 with TRBJ1-2; 9 bases line up with TRBD1. Germline values: CDR1 SEHNR, CDR2 FQNEAQ (reference sequence). The CDR3 consists of 14 residues. The V gene end was trimmed by 1 base and the J gene end by 9 bases; junction bases not matched to a gene: 6. The CDR3, as DNA: TGTGCCAGCAGCTTAGGGGGGACAGGGAATCGCTACACCTTC. Its protein product is CASSLGGTGNRYTF.

This clonotype was detected many times. The chain links TRBV11-2 to TRBJ2-1; TRBD2 agrees at 8 bases. Germline V gene lookup returns CDR1 SGHAT and CDR2 FQNNGV. V was clipped by 0 bases and J by 7 bases; unmatched bases: 11. This CDR3 spans 17 amino acids. The CDR3 region is CASSLEATGGSKNEQFF. CDR3 bases: TGTGCCAGCAGCTTAGAGGCGACGGGGGGGTCAAAGAATGAGCAGTTCTTC.

In its sample, this clonotype was seen many times. V gene TRBV12-3 or TRBV12-4 combines with J gene TRBJ1-6; 7 bases fit TRBD1. This CDR3 has 13 residues. The trim removed 4 bases at V and 11 bases at J, leaving 5 bases unmatched. DNA for the CDR3: TGTGCCAGCAGTTGGGACAGCTTCGCACCCCTCCACTTT. This translates into CASSWDSFAPLHF.

The chain couples TRBV9 to TRBJ1-5; tentatively, D is TRBD1 (5 bases). The CDR3 sequence is 15 residues long. V lost 0 bases and J lost 3, with 10 bases in between. In germline, CDR1 is SGDLS, CDR2 YYNGEE. Here the CDR3 reads CASSVAGGTNQPQHF. In nucleotides, the CDR3 is TGTGCCAGCAGCGTAGCGGGGGGGACCAATCAGCCCCAGCATTTT.

This clonotype was seen ten or more times. This chain joins TRBV20-1 and TRBJ1-5, with 8 bases matching TRBD1. The V and J ends lost 5 bases and 4 bases, in that order; junction bases with no gene match: 13. CDR1 and CDR2 from the germline V gene are DFQATT and SNEGSKA (reference sequence). The CDR3 covers 16 residues. CDR3 in amino acids: CSAVDGRDRMNQPQHF. The CDR3 coding sequence is TGCAGTGCTGTCGACGGCCGGGACAGGATGAATCAGCCCCAGCATTTT.

This clonotype has ten or more counts. The chain uses TRBV3-1 and TRBJ1-2; D is uncertain. The V end lost 1 base, the J end lost 5 bases, and 14 bases lay between the germline ends. The length of the CDR3 is 15 residues. The germline V gene has CDR1 LGHDT and CDR2 YNNKEL (reference sequence). The CDR3 loop reads CASSQVGIGRYGYTF. In DNA form, the CDR3 reads TGTGCCAGCAGCCAAGTTGGTATAGGGAGGTATGGCTACACCTTC.

J is TRBJ1-4 and V is TRBV29-1; no definite D call. The germline V gene encodes CDR1 SQVTM and CDR2 ANQGSEA. The CDR3 is made up of 11 amino acids. The V end was cut by 2 bases, the J end by 5 bases, with 3 bases between. In DNA, the CDR3 is TGCAGCGTTGAAATCAATGAAAAACTGTTTTTT. Protein sequence: CSVEINEKLFF.

Ten or more counts support this clonotype. The V call is TRBV20-1, the J call TRBJ1-1; no firm D call. The CDR3 spans 12 residues. Germline-derived CDR1 and CDR2 are DFQATT and SNEGSKA (reference sequence). The V gene lost 3 bases and the J gene lost 6 bases, with 11 bases spanning the gap. The CDR3 sequence is CSASDIVAEAFF. The CDR3 bases are TGCAGTGCTAGTGACATCGTCGCTGAAGCTTTCTTT.

The sample holds many counts of this clonotype. V is TRBV4-1 and J is TRBJ2-7; TRBD1 aligns across 11 bases. This CDR3 comprises 16 residues. Trimming removed 0 bases from V and 5 bases from J; junction bases left unmatched: 6. Looked up from germline, CDR1 is MGHRA and CDR2 is YSYEKL. The CDR3 loop is CASSQDRSDRGHEQYF. The DNA of the CDR3 is TGCGCCAGCAGCCAAGATCGATCGGACAGGGGGCACGAGCAGTACTTC.

This clonotype was detected many times. CDR3 sequence (DNA): TGTGCCAGCAGCCAAGGGTGGACAGGGGGTTCACCCCTCCACTTT. This gives the protein CASSQGWTGGSPLHF. This chain joins TRBV3-1 and TRBJ1-6, with 10 bases that match TRBD1. CDR1 LGHDT and CDR2 YNNKEL come from the germline V gene (reference sequence). The CDR3 totals 15 residues. V shed 1 base and J 9 bases; nucleotides not matched to a gene: 3.